This T cell receptor (beta chain) was recorded in a study of T cells in Graves' hyperthyroidism and ophthalmopathy. Amplification of TCR beta CDR3 regions used RNA as the template. Primed by the HTBI set, a first-round RT-PCR was run on the TCR CDR3. One entry per CDR3 protein, called by TCRdb with MiXCR from the multiplex PCR reads. The data show around 190,000 distinct CDR3 sequences, roughly a sixth seen once. There are many counts of this clonotype. The antigen is unknown. Overall study findings and caveats: Stable hyperthyroidism and ophthalmopathy were separated using 13 V-J signatures. Blood also showed most of the thyroid clonotypes that were expanded above 0.001.

The clonotype comes from a woman in her 50s with Graves' hyperthyroidism. Sequencing input: blood.

The CDR3 loop is CASSLAAGLDTQYF. The CDR3 DNA sequence: TGTGCCAGCAGCTTAGCGGCGGGTTTGGATACGCAGTATTTT. The chain carries TRBV7-8 and TRBJ2-3; weak D call: TRBD2 (5 bases). Trimming shortened V by 0 bases and J by 6 bases, and 10 bases separated the two germline ends. The V gene's germline CDR1 is SGHVS and CDR2 FQNEAQ. The CDR3 is 14 amino acids.